Presented here are 2 T cell receptor beta chains from one specimen sequenced in a study of Ad26.COV2.S vaccination and SARS-CoV-2 variants. The repertoire was sequenced with immunoSEQ multiplex PCR; TCRdb's copy has only in-frame clones and lacks some. This sample has 440,000 or so clones, with 80% to 90% found just once. The treatment here: some 20 received Ad26.COV2.S at low or high dose, single or two shots; 5 received placebo; per-sample allocation not given. Samples analyzed were those drawn on day 63 after the first vaccine or placebo injection. Sequencing used peripheral blood, obtained in a trial of Ad26.COV2.S vaccine versus placebo. Receptor source: a person aged 18 to 59 who received the Ad26.COV2.S COVID-19 vaccine or a placebo.

This chain joins TRBV11-2 and TRBJ2-3; D assignment may be TRBD1 or TRBD2 (6 bases each). The CDR3 spans 16 residues. V lost 3 bases and J 3 bases, leaving 16 bases between the germline ends. From germline, CDR1 is SGHAT and CDR2 FQNNGV. As DNA, the CDR3 is TGTGCCAGCAGCTTCTACTTCGGGGGCGGAACAGATACGCAGTATTTT. This translates into CASSFYFGGGTDTQYF.

The chain employs TRBV6-5 and TRBJ1-4; 10 nucleotides match TRBD1. The V gene's germline CDR1 is MNHEY and CDR2 SVGAGI. V lost 2 bases to trimming and J lost 0 bases; unmatched junction nucleotides: 0. The CDR3 covers 16 residues. CDR3 sequence reads: CASSYGQGATNEKLFF. The DNA of the CDR3 is TGTGCCAGCAGTTACGGACAGGGGGCAACTAATGAAAAACTGTTTTTT.